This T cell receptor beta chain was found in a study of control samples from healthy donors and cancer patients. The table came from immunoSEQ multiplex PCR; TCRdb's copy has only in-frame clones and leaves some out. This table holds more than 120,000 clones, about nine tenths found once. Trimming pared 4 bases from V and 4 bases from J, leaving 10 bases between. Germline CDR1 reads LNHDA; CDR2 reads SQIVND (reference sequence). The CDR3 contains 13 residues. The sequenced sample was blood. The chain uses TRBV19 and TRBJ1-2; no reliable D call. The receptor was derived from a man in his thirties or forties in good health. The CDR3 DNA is TGTGCCAGTAGTACAGGAAGCTCCTATGGCTACACCTTC. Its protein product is CASSTGSSYGYTF.